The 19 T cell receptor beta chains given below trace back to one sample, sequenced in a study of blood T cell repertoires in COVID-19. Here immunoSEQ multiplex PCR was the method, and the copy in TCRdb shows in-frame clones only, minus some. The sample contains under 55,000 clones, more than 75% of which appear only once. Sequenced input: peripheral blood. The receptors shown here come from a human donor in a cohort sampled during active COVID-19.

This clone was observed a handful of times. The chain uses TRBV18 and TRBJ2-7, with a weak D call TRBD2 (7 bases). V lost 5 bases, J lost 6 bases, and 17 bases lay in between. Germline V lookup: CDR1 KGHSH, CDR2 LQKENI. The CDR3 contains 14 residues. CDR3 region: CASSTQRGGPEQYV. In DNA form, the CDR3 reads TGTGCCAGCTCAACCCAGAGGGGGGGACCCGAGCAGTACGTC.

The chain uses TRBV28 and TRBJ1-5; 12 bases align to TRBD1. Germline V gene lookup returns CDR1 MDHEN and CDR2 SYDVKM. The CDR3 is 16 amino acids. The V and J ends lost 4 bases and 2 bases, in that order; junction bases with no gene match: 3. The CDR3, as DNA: TGTGCCAGCAGTTCGGGACAGGGGGCAGGCAATCAGCCCCAGCATTTT. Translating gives CASSSGQGAGNQPQHF.

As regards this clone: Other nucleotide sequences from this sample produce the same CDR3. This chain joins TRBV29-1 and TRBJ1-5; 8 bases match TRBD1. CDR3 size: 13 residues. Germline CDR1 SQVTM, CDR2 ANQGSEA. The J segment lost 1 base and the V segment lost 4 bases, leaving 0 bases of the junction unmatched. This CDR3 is CSVGQGSNQPQHF. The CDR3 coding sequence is TGCAGCGTTGGACAGGGGAGCAATCAGCCCCAGCATTTT.

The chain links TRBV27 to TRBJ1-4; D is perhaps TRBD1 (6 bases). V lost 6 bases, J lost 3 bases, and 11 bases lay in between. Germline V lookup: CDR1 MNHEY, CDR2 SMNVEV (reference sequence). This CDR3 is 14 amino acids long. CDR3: CASRTGIANEKLFF. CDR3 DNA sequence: TGTGCCAGCAGAACAGGGATCGCTAATGAAAAACTGTTTTTT.

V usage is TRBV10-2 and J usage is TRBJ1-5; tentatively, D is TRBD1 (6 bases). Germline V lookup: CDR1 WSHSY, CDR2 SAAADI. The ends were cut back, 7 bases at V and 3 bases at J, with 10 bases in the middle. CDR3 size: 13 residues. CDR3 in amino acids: CASKAGANQPQHF. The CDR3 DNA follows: TGCGCCAGCAAGGCGGGGGCCAATCAGCCCCAGCATTTT.

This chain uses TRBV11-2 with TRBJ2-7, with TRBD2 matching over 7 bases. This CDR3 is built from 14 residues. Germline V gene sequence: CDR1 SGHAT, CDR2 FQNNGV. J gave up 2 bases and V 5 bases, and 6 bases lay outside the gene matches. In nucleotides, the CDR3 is TGTGCCAGCAGCCTTCCCGCGGGAGCCTACGAGCAGTACTTC. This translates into CASSLPAGAYEQYF.

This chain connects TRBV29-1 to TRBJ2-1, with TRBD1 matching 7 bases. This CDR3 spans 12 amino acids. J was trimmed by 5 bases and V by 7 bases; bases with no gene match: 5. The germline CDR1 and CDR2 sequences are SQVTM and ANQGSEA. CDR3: CSAGTGDNEQFF. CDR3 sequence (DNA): TGCAGCGCCGGAACAGGGGACAATGAGCAGTTCTTC.

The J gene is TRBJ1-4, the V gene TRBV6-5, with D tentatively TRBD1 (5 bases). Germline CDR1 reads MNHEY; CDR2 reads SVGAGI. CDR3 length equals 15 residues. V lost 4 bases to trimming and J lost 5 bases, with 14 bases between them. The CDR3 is CASSWGLGKNEKLFF. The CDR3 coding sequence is TGTGCCAGCAGTTGGGGACTGGGCAAAAATGAAAAACTGTTTTTT.

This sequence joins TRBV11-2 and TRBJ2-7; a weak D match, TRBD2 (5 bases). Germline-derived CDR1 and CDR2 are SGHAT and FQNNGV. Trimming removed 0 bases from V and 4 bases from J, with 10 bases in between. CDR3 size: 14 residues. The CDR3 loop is CASSLDLGAYEQYF. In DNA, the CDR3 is TGTGCCAGCAGCTTAGATCTGGGAGCTTACGAGCAGTACTTC.

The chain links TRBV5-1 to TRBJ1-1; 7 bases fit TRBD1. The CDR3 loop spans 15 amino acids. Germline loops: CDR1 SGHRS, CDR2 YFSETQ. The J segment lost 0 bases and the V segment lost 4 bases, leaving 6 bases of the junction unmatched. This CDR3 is CASSPLTGMNTEAFF. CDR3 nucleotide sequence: TGCGCCAGCAGCCCGTTGACAGGGATGAACACTGAAGCTTTCTTT.

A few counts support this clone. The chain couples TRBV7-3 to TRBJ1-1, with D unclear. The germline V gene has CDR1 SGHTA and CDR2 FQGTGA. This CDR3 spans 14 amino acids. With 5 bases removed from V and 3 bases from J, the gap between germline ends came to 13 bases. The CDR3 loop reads CASSPGGSHTEAFF. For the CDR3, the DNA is TGTGCCAGCAGCCCCGGCGGGTCACACACTGAAGCTTTCTTT.

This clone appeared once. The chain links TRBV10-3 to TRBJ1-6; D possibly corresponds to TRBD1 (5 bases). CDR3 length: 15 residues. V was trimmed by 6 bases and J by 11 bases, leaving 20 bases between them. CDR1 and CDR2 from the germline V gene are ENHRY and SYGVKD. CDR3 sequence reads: CAIRGTGTRSAPLHF. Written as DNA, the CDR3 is TGTGCCATCAGAGGCACAGGAACCCGGTCCGCACCCCTCCACTTT.

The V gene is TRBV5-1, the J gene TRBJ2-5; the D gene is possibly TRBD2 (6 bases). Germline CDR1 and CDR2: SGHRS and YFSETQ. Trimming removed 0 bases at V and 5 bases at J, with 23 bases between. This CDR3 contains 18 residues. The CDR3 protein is CASSLALGLLQGSETQYF. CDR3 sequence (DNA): TGCGCCAGCAGCTTGGCCCTGGGACTCCTTCAGGGTAGTGAGACCCAGTACTTC.

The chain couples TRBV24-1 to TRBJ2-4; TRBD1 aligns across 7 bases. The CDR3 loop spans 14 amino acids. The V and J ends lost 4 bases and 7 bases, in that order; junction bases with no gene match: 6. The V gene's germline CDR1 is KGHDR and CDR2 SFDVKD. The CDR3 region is CATSERDSRNIQYF. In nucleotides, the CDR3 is TGTGCCACCAGTGAACGGGACAGCCGTAACATTCAGTACTTC.

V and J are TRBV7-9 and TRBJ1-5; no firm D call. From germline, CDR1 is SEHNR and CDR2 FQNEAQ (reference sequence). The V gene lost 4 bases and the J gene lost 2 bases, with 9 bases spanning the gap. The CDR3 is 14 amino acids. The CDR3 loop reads CASSSDTRNQPQHF. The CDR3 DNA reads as TGTGCCAGCAGCTCTGACACACGCAATCAGCCCCAGCATTTT.

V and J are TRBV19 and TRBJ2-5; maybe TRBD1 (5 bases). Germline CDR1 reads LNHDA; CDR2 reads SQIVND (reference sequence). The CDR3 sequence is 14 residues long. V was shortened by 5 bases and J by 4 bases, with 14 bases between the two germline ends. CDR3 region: CASSGAIAVETQYF. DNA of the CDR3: TGTGCCAGTAGTGGGGCTATCGCCGTAGAGACCCAGTACTTC. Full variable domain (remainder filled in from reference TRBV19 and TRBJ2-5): DGGITQSPKYLFRKEGQNVTLSCEQNLNHDAMYWYRQDPGQGLRLIYYSQIVNDFQKGDIAEGYSVSREKKESFPLTVTSAQKNPTAFYLCASSGAIAVETQYFGPGTRLLVL.

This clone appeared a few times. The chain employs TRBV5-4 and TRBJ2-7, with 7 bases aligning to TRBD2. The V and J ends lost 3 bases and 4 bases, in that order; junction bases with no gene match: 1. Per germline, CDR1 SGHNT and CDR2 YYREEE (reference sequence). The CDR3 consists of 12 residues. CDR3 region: CASSWRGYEQYV. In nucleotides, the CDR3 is TGTGCCAGCAGCTGGCGGGGGTACGAGCAGTACGTC.

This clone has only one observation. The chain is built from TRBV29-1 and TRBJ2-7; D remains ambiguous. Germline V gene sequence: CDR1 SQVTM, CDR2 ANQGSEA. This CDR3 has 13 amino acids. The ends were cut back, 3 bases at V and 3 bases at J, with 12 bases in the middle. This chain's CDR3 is CSVEGQLYYEQYV. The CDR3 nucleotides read TGCAGCGTTGAGGGCCAGCTCTACTACGAGCAGTACGTC.

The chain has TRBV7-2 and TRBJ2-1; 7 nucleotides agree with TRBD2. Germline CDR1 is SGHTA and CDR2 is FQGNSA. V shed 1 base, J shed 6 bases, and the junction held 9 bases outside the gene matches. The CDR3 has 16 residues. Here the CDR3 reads CASSLGSGRISNEQFF. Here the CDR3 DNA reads TGTGCCAGCAGCTTAGGGTCCGGGAGGATCTCCAATGAGCAGTTCTTC.